The clone carrying this T cell receptor (beta chain) occurred once. Original methodology: Scientists estimated how many nucleated cells there were by amplifying reference gene primers. Assay used: immunoSEQ multiplex PCR; TCRdb lists only in-frame clones, some missing. Clonal size and the V and J genes are those of that table, whereas D and trimming came from the DNA. This sample has about 150,000 clones; roughly 84% occur once, and the top ten carry 35% to 45%. CDR1 ENHRY and CDR2 SYGVKD come from the germline V gene. The V segment lost 4 bases and the J segment 0 bases; nucleotides outside the gene matches: 7. CDR3 size: 17 residues. The sample is drawn from a study of blood T cell repertoires in COVID-19. Study-wide context: There were acute and convalescent COVID-19 samples, and they came from the United States, Italy and Spain. PBMCs, B-cell-depleted T cells, or T cells provided the cDNA or gDNA that made up the material.

This sequence originates from a human donor in a cohort sampled during active COVID-19. This rearrangement joins TRBV10-3 to TRBJ2-1; TRBD2 agrees at 9 bases. The specimen was peripheral blood. The CDR3 is CAISASGSGSSYNEQFF. The CDR3 DNA is TGTGCCATCAGTGCTAGTGGTAGCGGGAGCTCCTACAATGAGCAGTTCTTC.